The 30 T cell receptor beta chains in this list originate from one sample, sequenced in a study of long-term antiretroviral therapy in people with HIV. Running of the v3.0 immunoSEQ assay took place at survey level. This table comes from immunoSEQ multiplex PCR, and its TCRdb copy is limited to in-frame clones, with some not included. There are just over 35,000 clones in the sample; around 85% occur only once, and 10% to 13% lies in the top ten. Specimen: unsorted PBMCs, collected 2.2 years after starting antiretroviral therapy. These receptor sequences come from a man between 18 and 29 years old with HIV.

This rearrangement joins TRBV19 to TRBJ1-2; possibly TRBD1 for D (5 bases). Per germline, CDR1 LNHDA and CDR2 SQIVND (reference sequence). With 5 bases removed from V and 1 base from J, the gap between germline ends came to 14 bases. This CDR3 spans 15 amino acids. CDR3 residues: CASSERTWDNYGYTF. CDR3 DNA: TGTGCCAGTAGTGAGAGGACATGGGATAACTATGGCTACACCTTC.

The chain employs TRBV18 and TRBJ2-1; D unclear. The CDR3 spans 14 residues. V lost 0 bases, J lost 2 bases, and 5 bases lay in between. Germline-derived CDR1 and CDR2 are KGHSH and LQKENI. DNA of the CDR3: TGTGCCAGCTCACCACCGGCAGCCTACAATGAGCAGTTCTTC. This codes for CASSPPAAYNEQFF.

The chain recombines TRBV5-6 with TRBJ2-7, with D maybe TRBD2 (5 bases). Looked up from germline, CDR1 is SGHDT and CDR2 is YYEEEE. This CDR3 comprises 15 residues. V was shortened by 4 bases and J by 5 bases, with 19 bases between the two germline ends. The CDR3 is CASSRGVRATHEQYF. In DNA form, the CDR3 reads TGTGCCAGCAGCCGAGGAGTGAGGGCTACCCACGAGCAGTACTTC.

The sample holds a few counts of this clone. This CDR3 reads CASSSDRGTQPQHF. The DNA for the CDR3 is TGTGCCAGCAGTTCGGACAGGGGGACGCAGCCCCAGCATTTT. The chain combines TRBV27 with TRBJ1-5; 10 positions match TRBD1. V dropped 4 bases and J dropped 7; count of bases not matched to a gene: 4. This CDR3 comprises 14 residues. Germline CDR1 is MNHEY and CDR2 is SMNVEV (reference sequence).

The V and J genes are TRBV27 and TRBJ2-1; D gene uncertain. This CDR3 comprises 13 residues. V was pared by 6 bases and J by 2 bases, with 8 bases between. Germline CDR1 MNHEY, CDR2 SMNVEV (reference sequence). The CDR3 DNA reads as TGTGCCAGCAGAGACTTCACCTACAATGAGCAGTTCTTC. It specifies CASRDFTYNEQFF.

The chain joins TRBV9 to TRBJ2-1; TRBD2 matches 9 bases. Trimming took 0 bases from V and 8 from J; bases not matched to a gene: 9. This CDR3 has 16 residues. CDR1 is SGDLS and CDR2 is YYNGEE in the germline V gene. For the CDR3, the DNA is TGTGCCAGCAGCGTAGCTCCCGCGGGAGGGGGCTATGAGCAGTTCTTC. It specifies CASSVAPAGGGYEQFF.

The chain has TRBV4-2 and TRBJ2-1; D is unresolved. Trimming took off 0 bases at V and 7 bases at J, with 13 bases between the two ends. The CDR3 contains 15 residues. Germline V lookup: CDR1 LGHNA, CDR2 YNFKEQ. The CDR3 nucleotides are TGTGCCAGCAGCCAAGAAGTAGGTAGCTATAATGAGCAGTTCTTC. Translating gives CASSQEVGSYNEQFF.

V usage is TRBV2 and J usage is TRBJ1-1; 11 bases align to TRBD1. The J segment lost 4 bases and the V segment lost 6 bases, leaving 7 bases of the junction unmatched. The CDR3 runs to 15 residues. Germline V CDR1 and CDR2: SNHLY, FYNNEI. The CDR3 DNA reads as TGTGCCAGCAGGCCAAGGACAGGGGGCATCACTGAAGCTTTCTTT. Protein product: CASRPRTGGITEAFF.

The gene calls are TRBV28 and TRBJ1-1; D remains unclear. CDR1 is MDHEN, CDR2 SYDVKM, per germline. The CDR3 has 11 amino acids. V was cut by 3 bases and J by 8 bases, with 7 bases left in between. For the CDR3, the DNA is TGTGCCAGCAGTTTGCGAAGGGAAGCTTTCTTT. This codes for CASSLRREAFF.

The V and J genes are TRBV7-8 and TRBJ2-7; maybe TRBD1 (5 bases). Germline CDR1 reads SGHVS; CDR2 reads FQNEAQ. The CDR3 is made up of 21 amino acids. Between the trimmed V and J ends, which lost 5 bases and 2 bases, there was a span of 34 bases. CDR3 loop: CASSHRQGWSQQNQSPYEQYF. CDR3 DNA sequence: TGTGCCAGCAGCCATCGTCAGGGCTGGTCCCAGCAGAATCAGTCGCCCTACGAGCAGTACTTC. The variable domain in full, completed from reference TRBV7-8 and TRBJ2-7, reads GAGVSQSPRYKVAKRGQDVALRCDPISGHVSLFWYQQALGQGPEFLTYFQNEAQLDKSGLPSDRFFAERPEGSVSTLKIQRTQQEDSAVYLCASSHRQGWSQQNQSPYEQYFGPGTRLTVT.

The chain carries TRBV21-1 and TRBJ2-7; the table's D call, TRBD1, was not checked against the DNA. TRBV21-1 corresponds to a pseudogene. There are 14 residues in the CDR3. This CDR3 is CASSADRGLGGEYF. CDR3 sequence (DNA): TGTGCCAGCAGCGCAGACAGAGGCCTGGGTGGGGAGTACTTC.

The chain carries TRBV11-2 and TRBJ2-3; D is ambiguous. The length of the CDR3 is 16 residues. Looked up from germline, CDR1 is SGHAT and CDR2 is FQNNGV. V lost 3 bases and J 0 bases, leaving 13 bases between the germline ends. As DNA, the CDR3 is TGTGCCAGCAGCTTCTATCTAGAGTCTAGCACAGATACGCAGTATTTT. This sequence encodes CASSFYLESSTDTQYF.

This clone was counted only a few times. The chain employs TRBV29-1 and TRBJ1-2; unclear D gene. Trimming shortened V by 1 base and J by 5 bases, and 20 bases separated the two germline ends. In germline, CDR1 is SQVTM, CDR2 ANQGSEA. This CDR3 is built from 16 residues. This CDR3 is CSVEGSTVGRRYGYTF. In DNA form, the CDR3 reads TGCAGCGTTGAAGGGTCCACGGTTGGCAGAAGGTATGGCTACACCTTC.

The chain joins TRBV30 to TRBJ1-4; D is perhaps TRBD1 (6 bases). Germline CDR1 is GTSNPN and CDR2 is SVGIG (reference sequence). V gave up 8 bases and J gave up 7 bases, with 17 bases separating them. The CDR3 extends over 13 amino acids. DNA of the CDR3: TGTGCCGGAACCCGGGGGCCTGGTGAAAAACTGTTTTTT. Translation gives CAGTRGPGEKLFF. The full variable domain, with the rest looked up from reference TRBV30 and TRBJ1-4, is SQTIHQWPATLVQPVGSPLSLECTVEGTSNPNLYWYRQAAGRGLQLLFYSVGIGQISSEVPQNLSASRPQDRQFILSSKKLLLSDSGFYLCAGTRGPGEKLFFGSGTQLSVL.

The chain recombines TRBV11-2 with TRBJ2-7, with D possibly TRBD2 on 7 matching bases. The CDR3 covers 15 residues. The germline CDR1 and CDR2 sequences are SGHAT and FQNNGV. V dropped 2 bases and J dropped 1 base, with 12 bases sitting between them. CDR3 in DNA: TGTGCCAGCAGCTTATGGGGGGGGCTTTCCTACGAGCAGTACTTC. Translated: CASSLWGGLSYEQYF.

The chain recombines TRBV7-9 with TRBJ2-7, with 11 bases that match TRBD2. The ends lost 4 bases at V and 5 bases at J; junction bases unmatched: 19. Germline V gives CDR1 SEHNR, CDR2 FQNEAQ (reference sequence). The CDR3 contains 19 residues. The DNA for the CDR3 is TGTGCCAGCAGCTCCTGGGCTAGCGGGGGGCCAGTTGGATCCGACGAGCAGTACTTC. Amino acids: CASSSWASGGPVGSDEQYF.

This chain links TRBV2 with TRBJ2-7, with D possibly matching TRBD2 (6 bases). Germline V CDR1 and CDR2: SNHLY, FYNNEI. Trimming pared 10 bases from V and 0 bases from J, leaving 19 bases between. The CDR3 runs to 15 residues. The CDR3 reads CATRPIGGDSYEQYF. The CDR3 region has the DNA TGTGCCACTCGGCCAATAGGCGGGGACTCCTACGAGCAGTACTTC.

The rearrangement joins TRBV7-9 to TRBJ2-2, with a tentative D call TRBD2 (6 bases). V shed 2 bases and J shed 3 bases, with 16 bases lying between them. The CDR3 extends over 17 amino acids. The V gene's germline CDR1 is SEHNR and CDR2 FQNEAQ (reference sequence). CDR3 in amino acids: CASSLNAGRRDTGELFF. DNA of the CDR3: TGTGCCAGCAGCTTAAATGCGGGACGGAGGGACACCGGGGAGCTGTTTTTT.

The CDR3 DNA is TGTGCCAGCAGCCCCTCCTGGGCAACTAATGAAAAACTGTTTTTT. Protein sequence: CASSPSWATNEKLFF. The chain employs TRBV11-2 and TRBJ1-4; the D is unclear. Germline values: CDR1 SGHAT, CDR2 FQNNGV. CDR3 length: 15 residues. V was shortened by 5 bases and J by 0 bases, with 10 bases between the two germline ends.

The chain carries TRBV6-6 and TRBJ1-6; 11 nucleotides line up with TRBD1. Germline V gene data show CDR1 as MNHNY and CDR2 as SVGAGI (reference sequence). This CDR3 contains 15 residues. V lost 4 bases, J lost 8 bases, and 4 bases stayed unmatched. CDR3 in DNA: TGTGCCAGCAGTTGGACAGGGGGCATGGATTCACCCCTCCACTTT. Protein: CASSWTGGMDSPLHF.

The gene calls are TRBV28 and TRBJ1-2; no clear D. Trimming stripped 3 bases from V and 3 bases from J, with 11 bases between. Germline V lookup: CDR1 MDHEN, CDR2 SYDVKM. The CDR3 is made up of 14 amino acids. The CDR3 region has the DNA TGTGCCAGCAGTTTGTCGGATTCCTACTATGGCTACACCTTC. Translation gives CASSLSDSYYGYTF.

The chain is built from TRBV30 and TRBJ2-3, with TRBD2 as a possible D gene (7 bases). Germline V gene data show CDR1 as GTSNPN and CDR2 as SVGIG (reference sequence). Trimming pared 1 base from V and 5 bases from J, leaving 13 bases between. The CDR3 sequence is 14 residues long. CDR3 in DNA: TGTGCCTGGAGTGATCGGGGGGCCAGAGATACGCAGTATTTT. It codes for CAWSDRGARDTQYF.

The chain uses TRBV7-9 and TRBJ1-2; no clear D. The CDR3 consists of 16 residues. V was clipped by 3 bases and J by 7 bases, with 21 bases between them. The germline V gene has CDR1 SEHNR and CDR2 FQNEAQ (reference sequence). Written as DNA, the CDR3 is TGTGCCAGCAGCTTCGTCCGCCTGGGTTCGGGGAGTGGCTACACCTTC. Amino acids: CASSFVRLGSGSGYTF.

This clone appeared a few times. DNA of the CDR3: TGTGCCAGCAGCCTGGCCCGGGGCGAGACAGATACGCAGTATTTT. Protein: CASSLARGETDTQYF. The chain recombines TRBV7-2 with TRBJ2-3; TRBD1 or TRBD2 may be the D gene (5 bases each). The V end lost 5 bases, the J end lost 3 bases, and 15 bases lay between the germline ends. Germline CDR1 is SGHTA and CDR2 is FQGNSA. The CDR3 length is 15 residues. Variable domain in full (rest from reference TRBV7-2 and TRBJ2-3): GAGVSQSPSNKVTEKGKDVELRCDPISGHTALYWYRQSLGQGLEFLIYFQGNSAPDKSGLPSDRFSAERTGGSVSTLTIQRTQQEDSAVYLCASSLARGETDTQYFGPGTRLTVL.

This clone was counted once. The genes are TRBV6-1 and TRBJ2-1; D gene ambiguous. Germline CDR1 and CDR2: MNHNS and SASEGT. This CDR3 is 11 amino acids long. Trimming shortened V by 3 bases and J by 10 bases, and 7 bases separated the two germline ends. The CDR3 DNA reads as TGTGCCAGCAGTGATTTGGAGGAGCAGTTCTTC. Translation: CASSDLEEQFF.

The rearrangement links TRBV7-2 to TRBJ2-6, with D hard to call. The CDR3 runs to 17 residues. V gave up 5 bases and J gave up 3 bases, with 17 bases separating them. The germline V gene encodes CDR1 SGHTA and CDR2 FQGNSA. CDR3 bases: TGTGCCAGCAGCCGTAATGAAGTGGCGAGTGGGGCCAACGTCCTGACTTTC. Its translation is CASSRNEVASGANVLTF.

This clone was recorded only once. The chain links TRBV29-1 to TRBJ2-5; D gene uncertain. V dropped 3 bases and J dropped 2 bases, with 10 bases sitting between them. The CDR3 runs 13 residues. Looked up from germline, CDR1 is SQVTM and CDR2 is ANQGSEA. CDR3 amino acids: CSVDKGLQETQYF. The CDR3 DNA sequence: TGCAGCGTTGACAAAGGGTTACAAGAGACCCAGTACTTC.

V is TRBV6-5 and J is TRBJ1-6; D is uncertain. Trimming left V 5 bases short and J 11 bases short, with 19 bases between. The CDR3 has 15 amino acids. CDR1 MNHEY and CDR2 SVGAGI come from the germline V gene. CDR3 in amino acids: CASSTQAPYSAPLHF. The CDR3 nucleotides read TGTGCCAGCAGTACCCAGGCCCCTTACTCGGCACCCCTCCACTTT.

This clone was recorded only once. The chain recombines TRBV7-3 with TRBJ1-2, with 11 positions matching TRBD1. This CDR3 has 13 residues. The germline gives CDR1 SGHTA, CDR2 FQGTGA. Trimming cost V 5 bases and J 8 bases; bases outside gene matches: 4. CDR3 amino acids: CASSPDRGHGYTF. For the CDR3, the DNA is TGTGCCAGCAGCCCGGACAGGGGGCACGGCTACACCTTC.

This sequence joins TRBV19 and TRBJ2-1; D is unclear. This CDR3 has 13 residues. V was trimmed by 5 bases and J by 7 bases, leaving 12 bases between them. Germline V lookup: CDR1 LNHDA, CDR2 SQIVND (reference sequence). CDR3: CASSWSVGNEQFF. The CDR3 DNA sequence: TGTGCCAGTAGTTGGAGCGTGGGGAATGAGCAGTTCTTC.